This T cell receptor (beta chain) was documented in a study of cytomegalovirus exposure and HLA in healthy donors. The J segment lost 8 bases and the V segment lost 1 base, leaving 8 bases of the junction unmatched. The CDR3 spans 16 residues. Germline CDR1 and CDR2: KGHSH and LQKENI. PCR involved 60 Vbeta and 13 Jbeta primers. The assay was immunoSEQ multiplex PCR, and TCRdb's table has in-frame clones only and misses some. The repertoire includes some 130,000 clones, 80% of them detected once, and 4.5% to 5% sits in the top ten. Of note for this clone: Its specificity is unknown.

Points from the study as a whole: A classifier reportedly called cytomegalovirus status with high sensitivity and specificity. Sequencing likely generated an artifact that appeared as a cluster of highly shared sequence variants.

The V and J genes are TRBV18 and TRBJ2-4; 10 nucleotides agree with TRBD2. The source material was PBMCs. The origin of this receptor is a young man in good health. CDR3 DNA: TGTGCCAGCTCACCACTGAGCGGGAGGGCCGCGGACATTCAGTACTTC. This sequence encodes CASSPLSGRAADIQYF.